This TCR beta chain was obtained from a study of blood T cell repertoires in COVID-19. Across the study: Samples representing acute and convalescent COVID-19 were sourced from the United States, Italy and Spain.

Produced via immunoSEQ multiplex PCR; TCRdb's table is partial and in-frame only. The sample includes 250,000 or so clones, 89% of them seen just once. Germline CDR1 and CDR2: SQVTM and ANQGSEA. The J segment lost 5 bases and the V segment lost 3 bases, leaving 7 bases of the junction unmatched. The CDR3 sequence is 14 residues long. This TCR was sampled from a woman aged 40 to 50 who had recovered from COVID-19. The V gene is TRBV29-1, the J gene TRBJ2-5; 9 positions agree with TRBD1. The sample taken for sequencing was peripheral blood. The CDR3 is CSVEKQGAPETQYF. The CDR3 nucleotides read TGCAGCGTTGAGAAACAGGGGGCGCCGGAGACCCAGTACTTC.